These 6 T cell receptor beta chains originate from one sample sequenced in a study of T cells in Graves' hyperthyroidism and ophthalmopathy. Amplification targeted TCR beta CDR3 regions from RNA transcripts. The primer set for the first-round RT-PCR of the TCR CDR3 was HTBI. TCRdb re-called the multiplex PCR reads through MiXCR, storing one row per CDR3 protein. The data contain around 600,000 distinct CDR3 sequences, 13% to 15% of them singletons. Specimen: blood. These receptors were taken from a woman aged 50 to 60 with Graves' ophthalmopathy.

This clonotype was counted many times. This sequence joins TRBV11-3 and TRBJ2-1; 10 nucleotides align to TRBD2. The CDR3 covers 20 residues. J lost 0 bases, V lost 0 bases, and 11 bases had no gene match. Looked up from germline, CDR1 is SGHNT and CDR2 is YENEEA. The CDR3 DNA reads TGTGCCAGCAGCTTAGATTCTTCTAGCGGGAGACCAAGCTCCTACAATGAGCAGTTCTTC. Translated: CASSLDSSSGRPSSYNEQFF. The full variable domain, in which reference TRBV11-3 and TRBJ2-1 provide the parts outside the CDR3, is EAGVVQSPRYKIIEKKQPVAFWCNPISGHNTLYWYLQNLGQGPELLIRYENEEAVDDSQLPKDRFSAERLKGVDSTLKIQPAELGDSAVYLCASSLDSSSGRPSSYNEQFFGPGTRLTVL.

CDR3 in amino acids: CASSDLANQPQHF. As DNA, the CDR3 is TGTGCCAGCAGTGATCTAGCTAATCAGCCCCAGCATTTT. The genes are TRBV6-1 and TRBJ1-5; no clear D gene. The length of the CDR3 is 13 residues. Germline CDR1 is MNHNS and CDR2 is SASEGT. V was trimmed by 3 bases and J by 4 bases, leaving 7 bases between them.

This chain links TRBV18 with TRBJ2-2, with D uncertain. V was shortened by 1 base and J by 5 bases, with 11 bases between the two germline ends. CDR1 KGHSH and CDR2 LQKENI come from the germline V gene. The CDR3 is made up of 15 amino acids. The CDR3 DNA reads TGTGCCAGCTCACCACTTACACCACCTACCGGGGAGCTGTTTTTT. Translating it yields CASSPLTPPTGELFF.

This clonotype was recorded many times. The chain employs TRBV27 and TRBJ2-5, with D possibly being TRBD1 (5 bases). The ends were cut back, 2 bases at V and 5 bases at J, with 12 bases in the middle. The CDR3 is made up of 14 amino acids. Germline CDR1 MNHEY, CDR2 SMNVEV (reference sequence). This CDR3 is CASSLRGLGETQYF. The CDR3 region has the DNA TGTGCCAGCAGTTTAAGGGGCCTCGGTGAGACCCAGTACTTC.

This clonotype has ten or more counts. The rearrangement uses TRBV24-1 and TRBJ2-4, with TRBD2 as a possible D gene (5 bases). V was clipped by 2 bases and J by 0 bases, with 10 bases between them. The CDR3 is 16 amino acids. The V gene's germline CDR1 is KGHDR and CDR2 SFDVKD. CDR3 loop: CATSDSGGLAKNIQYF. In nucleotides, the CDR3 is TGTGCCACCAGTGATTCCGGCGGACTAGCCAAAAACATTCAGTACTTC.

This clonotype was detected many times. CDR3 nucleotides: TGTGCCAGTCGTCTCAGTGAGACCACAGGGACCTCTGGAAACACCATATATTTT. Its protein is CASRLSETTGTSGNTIYF. The chain uses TRBV2 and TRBJ1-3; D is perhaps TRBD1 (6 bases). CDR3 length equals 18 residues. V lost 9 bases to trimming and J lost 0 bases, with 24 bases between them. CDR1 is SNHLY, CDR2 FYNNEI, per germline.